One and the same sample provided the 9 T cell receptor beta chains below, sequenced in a study of cytomegalovirus exposure and HLA in healthy donors. The PCR was carried out with 60 Vbeta primers and 13 Jbeta primers. Using immunoSEQ multiplex PCR, the repertoire was profiled, and TCRdb retains in-frame clones only, with some absent. The sample includes 110,000 to 150,000 clones, roughly 70% of them seen just once. Sequencing used PBMCs. The source is a man younger than 45 in good health and CMV-seronegative.

Concerning this clone itself: Its ends do not fully match the called genes, so a read error is possible. This rearrangement joins TRBV7-9 to TRBJ1-1; 9 bases are shared with TRBD1. The CDR3 covers 15 residues. Germline CDR1 SEHNR, CDR2 FQNEAQ (reference sequence). The DNA of the CDR3 is TGTTCCAGCAGCTTAGTCGGACAGGGGAGCACTGAAGCTTTCTTT. Translating it yields CSSSLVGQGSTEAFF.

The chain employs TRBV7-9 and TRBJ1-4; D may be TRBD1 (6 bases). Trimming stripped 2 bases from V and 8 bases from J, with 12 bases between. There are 14 residues in the CDR3. Germline V lookup: CDR1 SEHNR, CDR2 FQNEAQ (reference sequence). CDR3 sequence reads: CASSLQGPDEKLFF. CDR3 coding DNA: TGTGCCAGCAGCTTACAGGGGCCAGACGAAAAACTGTTTTTT.

V is TRBV6-5 and J is TRBJ2-7; 9 bases align to TRBD1. The V and J ends lost 4 bases and 4 bases, in that order; junction bases with no gene match: 5. The CDR3 loop spans 14 amino acids. Germline V CDR1 and CDR2: MNHEY, SVGAGI. CDR3 loop: CASSLGTGQYEQYF. The CDR3 bases are TGTGCCAGCAGTTTGGGGACAGGGCAATACGAGCAGTACTTC.

The rearrangement joins TRBV18 to TRBJ2-2, with D maybe TRBD1 (6 bases). In germline, CDR1 is KGHSH, CDR2 LQKENI. V shed 4 bases and J shed 6 bases, with 15 bases lying between them. The length of the CDR3 is 15 residues. The CDR3 nucleotides read TGTGCCAGCTCACTGGGACACCGGAGCGCCGGGGAGCTGTTTTTT. It translates to CASSLGHRSAGELFF. Drawing the rest from reference TRBV18 and TRBJ2-2, the complete variable domain is NAGVMQNPRHLVRRRGQEARLRCSPMKGHSHVYWYRQLPEEGLKFMVYLQKENIIDESGMPKERFSAEFPKEGPSILRIQQVVRGDSAAYFCASSLGHRSAGELFFGEGSRLTVL.

This chain joins TRBV7-2 and TRBJ2-5; weak D call: TRBD1 (6 bases). TRBJ2-7 explains the end of the DNA better; the J call may be wrong. This CDR3 has 16 amino acids. Germline assignment: CDR1 SGHTA and CDR2 FQGNSA. The CDR3 sequence: CASSLSGGQSSYEQYF. CDR3 in DNA: TGTGCCAGCAGCTTAAGTGGCGGACAGAGCTCCTACGAGCAGTACTTC.

The genes are TRBV9 and TRBJ2-4; TRBD2 agrees at 8 bases. J lost 1 base, V lost 0 bases, and 9 bases had no gene match. The CDR3 is made up of 18 amino acids. The germline CDR1 and CDR2 sequences are SGDLS and YYNGEE. CDR3 loop: CASSVGSGRATAKNIQYF. As DNA, the CDR3 is TGTGCCAGCAGCGTAGGATCCGGGAGGGCCACTGCCAAAAACATTCAGTACTTC.

This clone was seen more than once but under ten times. The junction differs from germline at one of its ends, possibly a read error. V is TRBV27 and J is TRBJ2-6, with 7 bases fitting TRBD1. The CDR3 loop spans 16 amino acids. Germline V CDR1 and CDR2: MNHEY, SMNVEV (reference sequence). CDR3 nucleotide sequence: TGTGCCAGAACGGGACAGCCAAGCTCTGGGGCCAACGGCCTGACTTTC. Translating it yields CARTGQPSSGANGLTF.

The chain joins TRBV19 to TRBJ1-3, with 9 bases that match TRBD1. J lost 1 base, V lost 6 bases, and 7 bases had no gene match. In germline, CDR1 is LNHDA, CDR2 SQIVND (reference sequence). The CDR3 loop spans 16 amino acids. CDR3 bases: TGTGCCAGTAGCCGGGACAGGGAAGGATCTGGAAACACCATATATTTT. Amino acid sequence: CASSRDREGSGNTIYF.

The chain couples TRBV5-1 to TRBJ2-1; the D gene is possibly TRBD2 (6 bases). Trimming shortened V by 3 bases and J by 1 base, and 8 bases separated the two germline ends. The germline V gene has CDR1 SGHRS and CDR2 YFSETQ. CDR3 length: 14 residues. The CDR3 spells CASSWGTSYNEQFF. In DNA, the CDR3 is TGCGCCAGCAGCTGGGGGACTTCCTACAATGAGCAGTTCTTC.